The 9 T cell receptor beta chains in this list originate from one sample, sequenced in a study of PD-L1 blockade in urothelial cancer. TCRdb's copy holds only in-frame clones and misses some; the assay was immunoSEQ multiplex PCR. Counted here are more than 35,000 clones, roughly 90% occurring once; the ten biggest clones make up around 8.3%. The source was PBMCs, collected around atezolizumab (anti-PD-L1) treatment. These receptor sequences come from a man in his 70s with urothelial cancer.

The chain carries TRBV5-5 and TRBJ1-2; weak D call: TRBD1 (6 bases). CDR1 and CDR2 (germline): SGHKS, YYEKEE (reference sequence). Trimming shortened V by 4 bases and J by 5 bases, and 21 bases separated the two germline ends. This CDR3 has 16 residues. CDR3 DNA: TGTGCCAGCAGCCCCGGACAGCCTGCGATGGGTTATGGCTACACCTTC. Encoded protein: CASSPGQPAMGYGYTF.

V gene TRBV2 combines with J gene TRBJ1-2; D is possibly TRBD1 (5 bases). CDR1 is SNHLY and CDR2 is FYNNEI in the germline V gene. V was trimmed by 6 bases and J by 8 bases, leaving 13 bases between them. CDR3 length equals 12 residues. In DNA, the CDR3 is TGTGCCAGCAGAGCAGGGTTGGGCGGCTACACCTTC. Its translation: CASRAGLGGYTF.

This clone came up once. V and J are TRBV6-5 and TRBJ1-5, with 7 bases fitting TRBD1. The CDR3 totals 15 residues. CDR1 MNHEY and CDR2 SVGAGI come from the germline V gene. V shed 4 bases and J 4 bases; nucleotides not matched to a gene: 7. The CDR3 loop reads CASSSTGQGNQPQHF. The CDR3 DNA sequence: TGTGCCAGCAGTTCGACAGGGCAAGGAAATCAGCCCCAGCATTTT.

The chain employs TRBV5-1 and TRBJ1-1; no definite D call. The CDR3 runs 13 residues. Trimming removed 0 bases from V and 8 bases from J, with 11 bases in between. The germline V gene has CDR1 SGHRS and CDR2 YFSETQ. CDR3 sequence reads: CASSLAGAPEAFF. The CDR3 DNA reads TGCGCCAGCAGCTTGGCCGGTGCACCCGAAGCTTTCTTT.

The rearrangement joins TRBV5-6 to TRBJ2-3; D is unresolved. The germline gives CDR1 SGHDT, CDR2 YYEEEE. V lost 0 bases and J lost 5, with 4 bases in between. The CDR3 sequence is 12 residues long. Here the CDR3 DNA reads TGTGCCAGCAGCTTGGTTAGAGATACGCAGTATTTT. Protein sequence: CASSLVRDTQYF.

The rearrangement joins TRBV19 to TRBJ2-1; 7 bases agree with TRBD2. V shed 4 bases, J shed 3 bases, and the junction held 9 bases outside the gene matches. This CDR3 has 16 residues. Germline lookup yields CDR1 LNHDA and CDR2 SQIVND (reference sequence). The CDR3 nucleotides are TGTGCCAGTAGTACCCGCCGGGACTACCTCTACAATGAGCAGTTCTTC. Its translation is CASSTRRDYLYNEQFF.

The chain links TRBV7-2 to TRBJ2-7; 9 nucleotides align to TRBD1. Germline V gives CDR1 SGHTA, CDR2 FQGNSA. V lost 4 bases to trimming and J lost 5 bases; unmatched junction nucleotides: 9. CDR3 length: 15 amino acids. CDR3 bases: TGTGCCAGCAGCTCAAATTGGGACAGGGCACACGAGCAGTACTTC. Its translation is CASSSNWDRAHEQYF.

This clone came up a few times. V gene TRBV11-1 combines with J gene TRBJ2-7, with 11 bases matching TRBD2. The J segment lost 5 bases and the V segment lost 2 bases, leaving 8 bases of the junction unmatched. The CDR3 length is 16 residues. CDR1 is SGHAT and CDR2 is FQDESV in the germline V gene (reference sequence). As DNA, the CDR3 is TGTGCCAGCAGCTTAAGGGCCCTAGCGGGAGGACACGAGCAGTACTTC. Amino acid sequence: CASSLRALAGGHEQYF.

The rearrangement links TRBV18 to TRBJ2-7; the match to TRBD1 covers 7 bases. This CDR3 comprises 15 residues. The V segment lost 2 bases and the J segment 0 bases; nucleotides outside the gene matches: 4. Germline V lookup: CDR1 KGHSH, CDR2 LQKENI. Here the CDR3 DNA reads TGTGCCAGCTCACCAGTTACAGGGGTCTCCTACGAGCAGTACTTC. Amino acids: CASSPVTGVSYEQYF.